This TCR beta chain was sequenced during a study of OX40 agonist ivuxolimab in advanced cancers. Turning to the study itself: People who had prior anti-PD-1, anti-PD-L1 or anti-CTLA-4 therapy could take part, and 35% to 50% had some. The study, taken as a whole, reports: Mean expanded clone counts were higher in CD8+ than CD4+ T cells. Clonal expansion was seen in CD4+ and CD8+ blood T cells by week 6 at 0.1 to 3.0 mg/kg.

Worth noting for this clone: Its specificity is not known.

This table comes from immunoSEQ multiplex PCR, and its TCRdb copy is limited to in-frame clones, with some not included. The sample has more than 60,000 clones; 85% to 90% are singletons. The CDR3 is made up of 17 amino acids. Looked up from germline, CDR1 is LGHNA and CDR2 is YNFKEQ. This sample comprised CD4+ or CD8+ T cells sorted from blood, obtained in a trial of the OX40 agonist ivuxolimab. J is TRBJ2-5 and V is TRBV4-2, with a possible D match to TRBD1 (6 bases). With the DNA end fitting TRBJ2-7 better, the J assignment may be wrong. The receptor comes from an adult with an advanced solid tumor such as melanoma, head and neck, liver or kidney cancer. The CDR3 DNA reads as TGTGCCAGCAGCCAAGTGAGTTCAAGACAGGAAGGAAGCGAGCAGTACTTC. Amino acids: CASSQVSSRQEGSEQYF.